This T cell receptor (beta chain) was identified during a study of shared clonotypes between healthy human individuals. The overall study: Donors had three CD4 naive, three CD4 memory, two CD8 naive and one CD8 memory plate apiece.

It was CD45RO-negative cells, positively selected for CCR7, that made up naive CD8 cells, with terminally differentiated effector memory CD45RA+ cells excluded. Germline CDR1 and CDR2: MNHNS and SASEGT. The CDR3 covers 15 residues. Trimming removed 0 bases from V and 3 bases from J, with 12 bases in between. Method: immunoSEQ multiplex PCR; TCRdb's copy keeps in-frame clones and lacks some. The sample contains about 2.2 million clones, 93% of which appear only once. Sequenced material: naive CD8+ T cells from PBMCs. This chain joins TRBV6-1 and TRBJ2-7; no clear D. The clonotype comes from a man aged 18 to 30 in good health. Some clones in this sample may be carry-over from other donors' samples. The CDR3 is CASSEAPLVGYEQYF. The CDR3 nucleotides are TGTGCCAGCAGTGAAGCTCCCCTCGTGGGCTACGAGCAGTACTTC.